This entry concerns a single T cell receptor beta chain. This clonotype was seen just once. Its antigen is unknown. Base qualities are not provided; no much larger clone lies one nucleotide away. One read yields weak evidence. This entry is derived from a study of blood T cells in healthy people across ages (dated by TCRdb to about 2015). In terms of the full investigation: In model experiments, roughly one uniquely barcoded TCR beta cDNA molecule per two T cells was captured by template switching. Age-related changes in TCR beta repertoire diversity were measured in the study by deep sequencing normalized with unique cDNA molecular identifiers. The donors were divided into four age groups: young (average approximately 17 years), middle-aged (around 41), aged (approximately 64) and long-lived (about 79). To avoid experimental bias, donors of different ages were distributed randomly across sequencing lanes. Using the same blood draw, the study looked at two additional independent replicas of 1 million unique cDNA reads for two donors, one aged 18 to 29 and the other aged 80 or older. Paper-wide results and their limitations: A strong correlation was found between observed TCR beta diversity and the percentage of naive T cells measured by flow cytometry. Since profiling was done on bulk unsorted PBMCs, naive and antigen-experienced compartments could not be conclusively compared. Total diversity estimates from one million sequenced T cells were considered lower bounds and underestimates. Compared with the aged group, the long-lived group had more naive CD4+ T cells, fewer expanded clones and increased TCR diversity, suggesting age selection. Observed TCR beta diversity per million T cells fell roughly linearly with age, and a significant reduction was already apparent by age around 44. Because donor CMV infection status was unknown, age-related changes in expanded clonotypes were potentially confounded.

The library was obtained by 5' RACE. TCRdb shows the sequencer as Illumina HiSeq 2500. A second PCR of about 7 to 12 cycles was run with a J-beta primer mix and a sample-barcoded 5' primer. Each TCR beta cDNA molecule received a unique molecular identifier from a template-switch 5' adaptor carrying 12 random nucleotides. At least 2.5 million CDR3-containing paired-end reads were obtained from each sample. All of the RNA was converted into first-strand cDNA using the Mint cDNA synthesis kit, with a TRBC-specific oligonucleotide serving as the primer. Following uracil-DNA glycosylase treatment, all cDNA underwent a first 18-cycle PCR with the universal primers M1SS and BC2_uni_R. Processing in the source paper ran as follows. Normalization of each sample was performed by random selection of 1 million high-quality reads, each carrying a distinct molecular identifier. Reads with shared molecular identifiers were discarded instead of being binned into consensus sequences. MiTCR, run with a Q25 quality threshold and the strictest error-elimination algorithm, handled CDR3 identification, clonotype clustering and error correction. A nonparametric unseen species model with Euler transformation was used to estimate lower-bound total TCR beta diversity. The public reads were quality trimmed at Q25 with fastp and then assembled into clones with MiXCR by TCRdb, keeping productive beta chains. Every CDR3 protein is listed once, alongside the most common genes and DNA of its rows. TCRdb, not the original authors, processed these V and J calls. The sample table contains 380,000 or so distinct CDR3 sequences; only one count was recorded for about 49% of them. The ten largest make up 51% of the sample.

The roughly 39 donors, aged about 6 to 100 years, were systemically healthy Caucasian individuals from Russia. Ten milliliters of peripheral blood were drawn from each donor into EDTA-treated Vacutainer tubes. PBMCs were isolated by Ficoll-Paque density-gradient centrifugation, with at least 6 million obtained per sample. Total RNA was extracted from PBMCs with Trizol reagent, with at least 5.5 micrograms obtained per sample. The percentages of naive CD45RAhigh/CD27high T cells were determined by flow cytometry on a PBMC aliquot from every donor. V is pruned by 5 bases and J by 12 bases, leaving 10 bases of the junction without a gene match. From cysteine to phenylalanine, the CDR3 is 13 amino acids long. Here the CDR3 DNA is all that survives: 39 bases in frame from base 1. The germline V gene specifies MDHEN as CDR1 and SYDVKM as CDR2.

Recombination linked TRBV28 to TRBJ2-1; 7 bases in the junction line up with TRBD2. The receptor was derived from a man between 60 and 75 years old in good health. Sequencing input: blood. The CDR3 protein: CASSAPGTTMQFF. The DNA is TGTGCCAGCAGTGCACCCGGGACTACGATGCAGTTCTTC.